The clone carrying this TCR beta chain was observed a single time. Germline CDR1 reads LGHDT; CDR2 reads YNNKEL (reference sequence). V lost 4 bases, J lost 4 bases, and 17 bases stayed unmatched. This CDR3 contains 18 residues. The data derive from a study of blood T cell repertoires in COVID-19. The method was immunoSEQ multiplex PCR; TCRdb's version includes in-frame clones alone and lacks a portion of them. The sample shows 310,000 or so clones, 86% of them seen only once. V and J are TRBV3-1 (or the pseudogene TRBV3-2) and TRBJ2-7, with TRBD2 matching 9 bases. The sample was peripheral blood. The source is a young woman who had recovered from COVID-19. The CDR3 region has the DNA TGTGCCAGCAGCCGACGCGCAGTTGCGCGGGAGGGCCCGTACGAGCAGTACTTC. Residues: CASSRRAVAREGPYEQYF.